This section outlines one T cell receptor (beta chain) sequence together with its context. Germline trimming cut 5 bases from V and 4 bases from J; bases unmatched to any gene: 12. The CDR3 runs 16 residues. The germline V gene has CDR1 KGHSH and CDR2 LQKENI. The sample belongs to a study of blood T cell repertoires in COVID-19. Across the whole study: From T cells, B-cell-depleted T cells, or PBMCs came the material, which was cDNA or gDNA.

Study processing details: Amplification of reference gene primers was used by the study to estimate nucleated cell counts. This table comes from immunoSEQ multiplex PCR, and its TCRdb copy is limited to in-frame clones, with some not included. The DNA gave D and trimming, while V, J and clone size come from that table. This sample has 70,000 to 85,000 clones, with about 82% found just once. The source is a woman of 80 years or more with acute or convalescent COVID-19. V is TRBV18 and J is TRBJ1-2, with 8 nucleotides matching TRBD1. The sample taken for sequencing was peripheral blood. The CDR3 region has the DNA TGTGCCAGCTCAGACGGACAGGGATTTACCTTCTATGGCTACACCTTC. As protein: CASSDGQGFTFYGYTF.